These 10 T cell receptor beta chains share one sample of origin, sequenced in a study of shared clonotypes between healthy human individuals. Using immunoSEQ multiplex PCR, the repertoire was profiled, and TCRdb retains in-frame clones only, with some absent. There are over 2 million clones in the sample; 90% to 95% occur only once, and more than 0.1% lies in the top ten. Sample: naive CD4+ T cells sorted from blood. The subset is: CD45RA+ positively selected. These receptors originate from a man between 18 and 35 years old in good health.

The genes are TRBV10-3 and TRBJ1-1; 7 bases are shared with TRBD1. CDR1 and CDR2 from the germline V gene are ENHRY and SYGVKD. Germline trimming cut 11 bases from V and 7 bases from J; bases unmatched to any gene: 7. The CDR3 runs to 11 residues. CDR3 in DNA: TGTGCCGCGGCCCGGGACAGTGAAGCTTTCTTT. Residues: CAAARDSEAFF.

Only a few counts were recorded for this clone. This sequence joins TRBV7-9 and TRBJ2-2; D unresolved. V dropped 5 bases and J dropped 4 bases, with 5 bases sitting between them. Germline V gene data show CDR1 as SEHNR and CDR2 as FQNEAQ (reference sequence). The CDR3 contains 12 residues. This CDR3 reads CASSPLTGELFF. The CDR3 coding sequence is TGTGCCAGCAGCCCCCTCACCGGGGAGCTGTTTTTT. The entire variable domain, with the rest obtained from reference TRBV7-9 and TRBJ2-2, is as follows: DTGVSQNPRHKITKRGQNVTFRCDPISEHNRLYWYRQTLGQGPEFLTYFQNEAQLEKSRLLSDRFSAERPKGSFSTLEIQRTEQGDSAMYLCASSPLTGELFFGEGSRLTVL.

CDR3 protein: CASKGGNGPQETQYF. CDR3 bases: TGCGCCAGCAAAGGAGGTAACGGACCCCAAGAGACCCAGTACTTC. This chain joins TRBV5-1 and TRBJ2-5; maybe TRBD2 (5 bases). Looked up from germline, CDR1 is SGHRS and CDR2 is YFSETQ. The V and J ends lost 6 bases and 1 base respectively, with 16 bases between them. The CDR3 runs to 15 residues. Complete variable domain (other parts from reference TRBV5-1 and TRBJ2-5): KAGVTQTPRYLIKTRGQQVTLSCSPISGHRSVSWYQQTPGQGLQFLFEYFSETQRNKGNFPGRFSGRQFSNSRSEMNVSTLELGDSALYLCASKGGNGPQETQYFGPGTRLLVL.

This clone was observed once. A read error may explain this, as a much larger clone is one base away. J is TRBJ1-4 and V is TRBV4-2, with 7 bases fitting TRBD1. With 4 bases clipped from V and 0 bases from J, the junction kept 11 bases outside the gene matches. The CDR3 spans 18 residues. Germline CDR1 and CDR2: LGHNA and YNFKEQ. CDR3 DNA: TGTGCCAGCAGCCGGAAGAACTCAGGGGGTGCAACTAATGAAAAACTGTTTTTT. It is translated as CASSRKNSGGATNEKLFF.

V usage is TRBV5-1 and J usage is TRBJ2-1, with 9 bases that match TRBD2. The CDR3 extends over 17 amino acids. Germline CDR1 is SGHRS and CDR2 is YFSETQ. The ends lost 6 bases at V and 9 bases at J; junction bases unmatched: 19. The CDR3 sequence: CASTRTAGTSMASEQFF. The CDR3 nucleotides are TGCGCCAGCACTAGGACAGCCGGGACTAGCATGGCAAGTGAGCAGTTCTTC.

This clone has only one observation. This chain connects TRBV6-6 to TRBJ1-1; a weak D match, TRBD1 (5 bases). V lost 8 bases, J lost 3 bases, and 13 bases lay in between. Germline CDR1 is MNHNY and CDR2 is SVGAGI (reference sequence). The CDR3 spans 13 residues. The CDR3 DNA reads as TGTGCCAGCGGAAAACAGACAGACACTGAAGCTTTCTTT. Its translation is CASGKQTDTEAFF.

The V call is TRBV10-3, the J call TRBJ2-2; TRBD2 aligns across 9 bases. This CDR3 region has 16 residues. CDR1 and CDR2 (germline): ENHRY, SYGVKD. J lost 5 bases, V lost 3 bases, and 7 bases had no gene match. CDR3 loop: CAISDVAGAVTGELFF. Written as DNA, the CDR3 is TGTGCCATCAGTGATGTAGCGGGAGCGGTAACCGGGGAGCTGTTTTTT.

The rearrangement joins TRBV21-1 to TRBJ1-6; no check of the table's D call, TRBD1, against the DNA was made. TRBV21-1 is noted as a pseudogene. This CDR3 has 18 residues. CDR3 protein: CASSKARVGTEIGSPLHF. The CDR3 DNA reads TGTGCCAGCAGCAAAGCGCGGGTCGGGACAGAGATAGGGTCACCCCTCCACTTT.

The chain uses TRBV27 and TRBJ2-1; TRBD2 aligns across 9 bases. Unmatched junction bases numbered 8, after V lost 5 bases and J lost 6 bases. Germline V gene lookup returns CDR1 MNHEY and CDR2 SMNVEV (reference sequence). The CDR3 is 15 residues long. This CDR3 is CASSHPSGMGNEQFF. CDR3 nucleotides: TGTGCCAGCAGTCACCCTAGCGGGATGGGCAATGAGCAGTTCTTC.

A note on this clone: Within the sample, other DNA sequences also encode this same CDR3. V and J are TRBV5-1 and TRBJ2-1, with D possibly TRBD1 on 5 matching bases. Germline V gene data show CDR1 as SGHRS and CDR2 as YFSETQ. This CDR3 is built from 14 residues. The germline V and J ends were trimmed by 2 bases and 1 base, with 7 bases remaining between them. The CDR3 region has the DNA TGCGCCAGCAGCTTCGGACAATCCTACAATGAGCAGTTCTTC. It yields the protein CASSFGQSYNEQFF.